The present T cell receptor beta chain was sequenced within a study of blood T cell repertoires in COVID-19. Turning to the study itself: There were acute and convalescent COVID-19 samples, and they came from the United States, Italy and Spain. PBMCs, B-cell-depleted T cells, or T cells were the source of the cDNA or gDNA that made up the material.

Source study methods: Reference gene primer amplification yielded estimated nucleated cell counts. Using immunoSEQ multiplex PCR, the repertoire was profiled, and TCRdb retains in-frame clones only, with some absent. The V and J calls and clone size are taken from that table; D and trimming were inferred from the DNA. The table has roughly 360,000 clones, 81% seen once; the top ten hold approximately 1%. Germline loops: CDR1 LNHDA, CDR2 SQIVND (reference sequence). Germline trimming cut 6 bases from V and 5 bases from J; bases unmatched to any gene: 5. CDR3 length: 14 residues. Sequences were obtained from peripheral blood. V usage is TRBV19 and J usage is TRBJ2-2, with TRBD1 matching 8 bases. The sequence was obtained from a human donor with acute or convalescent COVID-19. The donor label of this sample is uncertain. The CDR3 loop reads CASRPGQETGELFF. The CDR3 DNA is TGTGCCAGTAGGCCGGGACAGGAGACCGGGGAGCTGTTTTTT.